This entry concerns a single T cell receptor beta chain. What it binds is unknown. This entry belongs to a study of T cell repertoires in cytomegalovirus infection. As for the study in general: It was the public TCR beta signatures that indicated both CMV infection and matching HLA type.

MiXCR, run by TCRdb on the reads, gives a single entry per CDR3 protein. This sample has 57,000 or so distinct CDR3 sequences, with 33% found just once. The CDR3 has 15 amino acids. Trimming cost V 5 bases and J 6 bases, with 17 bases left between them. From germline, CDR1 is SEHNR and CDR2 FQNEAQ (reference sequence). Study-wide points: HLA-C-restricted CMV clonotypes gave the most frequent clonotype in two of eight donors. Carriage of CMV together with the relevant HLA was identifiable through cumulative public TCR beta family frequency.

The specimen sequenced was PBMCs, sequenced either directly or after in vitro stimulation (not recorded which). This chain connects TRBV7-9 to TRBJ2-1; the D gene is possibly TRBD1 (6 bases). The sequence came from a human donor in good health (CMV status not recorded). Some clones in this sample may be carry-over from other donors' samples. The CDR3 DNA reads as TGTGCCAGCAGCCTGAGGGACAAAGTTGTCAATGAGCAGTTCTTC. As protein: CASSLRDKVVNEQFF. Full variable domain (remainder filled in from reference TRBV7-9 and TRBJ2-1): DTGVSQNPRHKITKRGQNVTFRCDPISEHNRLYWYRQTLGQGPEFLTYFQNEAQLEKSRLLSDRFSAERPKGSFSTLEIQRTEQGDSAMYLCASSLRDKVVNEQFFGPGTRLTVL.